This T cell receptor (beta chain) was profiled in a study of regulatory T cells in long-lasting Graves disease. Study-wide points: Persistent cases favored TRBV28, TRBJ1-2 and TRBJ2-5.

For TCR beta, libraries came from iRepertoire HTBI primers and Arm-PCR of CDR3 regions. A single record per CDR3 protein comes from TCRdb applying MiXCR to the multiplex PCR reads. Counted here are 300,000 to 400,000 distinct CDR3 sequences, about 14% occurring once; the ten biggest clones make up roughly 20%. This clonotype was counted at least ten times. No antigen is known for it. Time point denoted: newly diagnosed GD, antithyroid drugs for less than 3 months. After RNA was extracted from PBMCs, the TCR library was made from it. The V segment lost 6 bases and the J segment 6 bases; nucleotides outside the gene matches: 7. CDR3 size: 13 residues. Germline assignment: CDR1 MNHEY and CDR2 SVGEGT.

Sequencing was performed on peripheral blood mononuclear cells (PBMCs), taken at new diagnosis, from a patient treated with antithyroid drugs. The TCR sequence derives from a female donor with Graves disease. The rearrangement links TRBV6-2 or TRBV6-3 to TRBJ1-2; 7 bases are a match to TRBD1. This CDR3 reads CASRYDRADGYTF. CDR3 DNA: TGTGCCAGCAGATACGACAGGGCGGATGGCTACACCTTC.